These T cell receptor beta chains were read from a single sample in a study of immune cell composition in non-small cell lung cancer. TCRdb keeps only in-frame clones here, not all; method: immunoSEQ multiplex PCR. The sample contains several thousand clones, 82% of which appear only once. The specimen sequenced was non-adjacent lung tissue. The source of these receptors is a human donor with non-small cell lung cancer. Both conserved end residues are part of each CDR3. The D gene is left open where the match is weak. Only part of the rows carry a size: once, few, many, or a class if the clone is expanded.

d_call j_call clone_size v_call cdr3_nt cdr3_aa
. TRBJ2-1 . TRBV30 TGTGCCTGGAGTCTCCCCTACAATGAGCAGTTCTTC CAWSLPYNEQFF
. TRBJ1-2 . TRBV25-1 TGTGCCAGCACCGACAGGACCTCCTATGGCTACACCTTC CASTDRTSYGYTF
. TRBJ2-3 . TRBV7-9 TGTGCCAGCAGCTCTCGTGCCGGGGGGCTCACAGATACGCAGTATTTT CASSSRAGGLTDTQYF
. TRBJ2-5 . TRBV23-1 TGCGCCAGCAGTCAATCCGGCAGGGATGGAGAGACCCAGTACTTC CASSQSGRDGETQYF
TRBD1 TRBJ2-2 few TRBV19 TGTGCCAGTAGTGTCCGGGACAGGGCGGGCACCGGGGAGCTGTTTTTT CASSVRDRAGTGELFF
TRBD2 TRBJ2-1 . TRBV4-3 TGCGCCAGCAGCCAAGGACTAGCGGCCTCCAATGAGCAGTTCTTC CASSQGLAASNEQFF
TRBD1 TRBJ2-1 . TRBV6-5 TGTGCCAGCAGGCAGGGGGCCGACAATGAGCAGTTCTTC CASRQGADNEQFF
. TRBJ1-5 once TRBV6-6 TGTGCCAGCAGTTCCCGGGTTCCTGGACAGCCCCAGCATTTT CASSSRVPGQPQHF
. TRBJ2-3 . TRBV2 TGTGCCAGCAGTGAAGATACAGGGCCCACAGATACGCAGTATTTT CASSEDTGPTDTQYF
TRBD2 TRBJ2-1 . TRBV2 TGTGCCAGCAGGACCTTAGCGGGAGTAGGGGGGAATGAGCAGTTCTTC CASRTLAGVGGNEQFF
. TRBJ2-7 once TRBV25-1 TGTGCCAGCAGCCGGGAACACGAGCAGTACTTC CASSREHEQYF
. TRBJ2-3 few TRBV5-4 TGTGCCAGCAGAGAGGGGGACGGCACAGATACGCAGTATTTT CASREGDGTDTQYF
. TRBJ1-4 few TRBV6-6 TGTGCCAGCAGTTACGAGGGTCGGGAGGAAAAACTGTTTTTT CASSYEGREEKLFF
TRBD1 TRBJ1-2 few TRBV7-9 TGTGCCAGCAGCCCCGGGACAGGCCAAACTAACTATGGCTACACCTTC CASSPGTGQTNYGYTF
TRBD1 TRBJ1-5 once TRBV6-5 TGTGCCAGCAGTCCTACAGGGGTAACTAATCAGCCCCAGCATTTT CASSPTGVTNQPQHF
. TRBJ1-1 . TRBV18 TGTGCCAGCTCACCCGACACGATGAACACTGAAGCTTTCTTT CASSPDTMNTEAFF
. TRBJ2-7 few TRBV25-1 TGTGCCAGCAAGACAGAATCCTACGAGCAGTACTTC CASKTESYEQYF
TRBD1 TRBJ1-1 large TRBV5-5 TGTGCCAGCAGCCCCAGACAGGGTGGGGCCTCCGATGAAGCTTTCTTT CASSPRQGGASDEAFF
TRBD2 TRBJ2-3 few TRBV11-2 TGTGCCAGCAGCCATCTACCGGGACTAGCGGGAGGAGGTGCAGATACGCAGTATTTT CASSHLPGLAGGGADTQYF
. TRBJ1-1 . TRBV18 TGTGCCAGCTCAGACTCACAGGGAATGAACACTGAAGCTTTCTTT CASSDSQGMNTEAFF
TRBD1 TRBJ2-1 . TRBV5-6 TGTGCCAGCAGCTCGCTTCCTACGACAGGGAGTATTACCTACAATGAGCAGTTCTTC CASSSLPTTGSITYNEQFF
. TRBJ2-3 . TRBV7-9 TGTGCCAGCAGCTTTCGAGGGCCTCAGCGGGCAGATACGCAGTATTTT CASSFRGPQRADTQYF
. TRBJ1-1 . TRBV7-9 TGTGCCAGCAGCTTAGCCTCTACCACTGGGAGGGGGACTGAAGCTTTCTTT CASSLASTTGRGTEAFF
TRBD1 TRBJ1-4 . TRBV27 TGTGCCAGCAGTTTATCCCGGACAGGATCGCTCCCCCTAGCAAAACTGTTTTTT CASSLSRTGSLPLAKLFF
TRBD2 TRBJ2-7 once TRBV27 TGTGCCAGCAGTTTATCGCCAGCGGGGGGTGAGCAGTACTTC CASSLSPAGGEQYF
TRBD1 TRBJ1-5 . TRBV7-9 TGTGCCAGCAGCCCCGGGACAGCGAATCAGCCCCAGCATTTT CASSPGTANQPQHF